Each of the 23 T cell receptor beta chains below was sequenced from the same sample in a study of metastatic and nonmetastatic thyroid tumors. TCRdb re-called the PCR reads through MiXCR. This table holds about 13,000 clones, 20% to 25% found once. Patients had received no treatment of any kind before thyroid surgery. The sample was blood. The receptor set was obtained from a male donor with papillary thyroid cancer or a benign thyroid nodule (not recorded which). Some clones in this sample may be carry-over from other donors' samples.

The chain combines TRBV10-3 with TRBJ1-2, with D possibly being TRBD1 (5 bases). Germline CDR1 reads ENHRY; CDR2 reads SYGVKD. CDR3 length equals 14 residues. The V gene lost 2 bases and the J gene lost 6 bases, with 13 bases spanning the gap. The CDR3 here is CAISEGAAWDGYTF. CDR3 nucleotides: TGTGCCATCAGTGAGGGGGCGGCCTGGGATGGCTACACCTTC.

In this sample, this clone turned up once. The chain has TRBV30 and TRBJ2-3; no reliable D call. Trimming removed 2 bases from V and 6 bases from J, with 6 bases in between. CDR3 size: 11 residues. Germline V gene sequence: CDR1 GTSNPN, CDR2 SVGIG (reference sequence). Here the CDR3 DNA reads TGTGCCTGGAGTAGGGCGGATACGCAGTATTTT. Translated: CAWSRADTQYF.

The chain links TRBV12-3 or TRBV12-4 to TRBJ1-5, with 10 bases fitting TRBD1. V was clipped by 3 bases and J by 3 bases; unmatched bases: 2. The CDR3 runs to 15 residues. This chain's CDR3 is CASSLGQGFNQPQHF. The CDR3 DNA sequence: TGTGCCAGCAGTTTGGGACAGGGGTTCAATCAGCCCCAGCATTTT.

Ten or more counts support this clone. At one end, the junction sequence differs from germline, possibly due to a read error. The gene calls are TRBV6-2 or TRBV6-3 and TRBJ2-5; 7 nucleotides match TRBD2. The CDR3 extends over 15 amino acids. Germline-derived CDR1 and CDR2 are MNHEY and SVGEGT. The DNA for the CDR3 is TGTGCCAACAGTTGGGAGGGACGGCCCCAAGAGACCCAGTACTTC. This gives the protein CANSWEGRPQETQYF.

This clone has only a few counts. The gene calls are TRBV27 and TRBJ2-5, with D perhaps TRBD2 (6 bases). This CDR3 region has 14 residues. Between the trimmed V and J ends, which lost 5 bases and 3 bases, there was a span of 13 bases. Germline V gene data show CDR1 as MNHEY and CDR2 as SMNVEV (reference sequence). The CDR3 region is CASSQTRVEETQYF. Here the CDR3 DNA reads TGTGCCAGCAGTCAGACTAGGGTGGAAGAGACCCAGTACTTC.

This chain links TRBV6-1 with TRBJ1-2; D unresolved. From germline, CDR1 is MNHNS and CDR2 SASEGT. The V end lost 5 bases, the J end lost 8 bases, and 9 bases lay between the germline ends. The CDR3 is made up of 11 amino acids. Here the CDR3 reads CASSTTQGYTF. CDR3 DNA sequence: TGTGCCAGCAGTACAACACAGGGCTACACCTTC.

This clone showed up just a few times. This chain joins TRBV4-3 and TRBJ2-6; D might be TRBD2 (6 bases). The CDR3 consists of 16 residues. V shed 0 bases and J shed 0 bases, with 6 bases lying between them. Germline V gives CDR1 LGHNA, CDR2 YSLEER. CDR3 in DNA: TGCGCCAGCAGCCAAGAAGCGGGCTCTGGGGCCAACGTCCTGACTTTC. Protein sequence: CASSQEAGSGANVLTF.

The chain recombines TRBV28 with TRBJ2-3, with D tentatively TRBD1 (6 bases). V lost 2 bases, J lost 2 bases, and 20 bases lay in between. CDR3 size: 18 residues. Germline V gives CDR1 MDHEN, CDR2 SYDVKM. This CDR3 is CASSLALGANRYTDTQYF. CDR3 DNA: TGTGCCAGCAGTTTAGCGCTGGGGGCGAACCGATACACAGATACGCAGTATTTT.

This clone has ten or more counts. The chain combines TRBV4-1 with TRBJ1-2, with 10 nucleotides matching TRBD1. Looked up from germline, CDR1 is MGHRA and CDR2 is YSYEKL. CDR3 length: 17 residues. J gave up 4 bases and V 0 bases, and 8 bases lay outside the gene matches. The CDR3 here is CASSQESGTGEGYGYTF. DNA for the CDR3: TGCGCCAGCAGCCAAGAGAGCGGGACAGGGGAGGGCTATGGCTACACCTTC.

V and J are TRBV5-1 and TRBJ2-1; D is possibly TRBD1 (6 bases). Germline CDR1 reads SGHRS; CDR2 reads YFSETQ. This CDR3 is 15 amino acids long. V lost 2 bases to trimming and J lost 4 bases, with 13 bases between them. CDR3 bases: TGCGCCAGCAGCTTTCGAGGGGGACCTTACAATGAGCAGTTCTTC. As protein: CASSFRGGPYNEQFF.

The rearrangement uses TRBV7-2 and TRBJ1-5; no clear D. This CDR3 contains 12 residues. Trimming pared 1 base from V and 14 bases from J, leaving 12 bases between. Germline assignment: CDR1 SGHTA and CDR2 FQGNSA. CDR3 protein: CASSLGAEPKHF. For the CDR3, the DNA is TGTGCCAGCAGCTTAGGCGCCGAGCCAAAGCATTTT.

This clone appeared many times. The gene calls are TRBV5-1 and TRBJ2-7, with 9 bases lining up with TRBD1. J was trimmed by 3 bases and V by 0 bases; bases with no gene match: 13. Germline-derived CDR1 and CDR2 are SGHRS and YFSETQ. The CDR3 is 18 amino acids. The CDR3 region is CASSLAPYSTGGCYEQYF. The CDR3 region has the DNA TGCGCCAGCAGCTTGGCCCCTTACTCGACAGGGGGATGCTACGAGCAGTACTTC. Based on the CDR3 plus reference TRBV5-1 and TRBJ2-7, the full variable domain is KAGVTQTPRYLIKTRGQQVTLSCSPISGHRSVSWYQQTPGQGLQFLFEYFSETQRNKGNFPGRFSGRQFSNSRSEMNVSTLELGDSALYLCASSLAPYSTGGCYEQYFGPGTRLTVT.

This clone was seen ten or more times. The chain is built from TRBV27 and TRBJ2-5; D unresolved. The CDR3 extends over 10 amino acids. Germline V gene data show CDR1 as MNHEY and CDR2 as SMNVEV (reference sequence). V was cut by 6 bases and J by 2 bases, with 1 base left in between. The CDR3 region has the DNA TGTGCCAGCAGACAAGAGACCCAGTACTTC. This encodes CASRQETQYF.

The chain recombines TRBV9 with TRBJ2-3, with D possibly matching TRBD1 (5 bases). The CDR3 is made up of 14 amino acids. Per germline, CDR1 SGDLS and CDR2 YYNGEE. The V end lost 3 bases, the J end lost 7 bases, and 15 bases lay between the germline ends. CDR3 coding DNA: TGTGCCAGCAGCGCCCAGGACATGGGTAATACGCAGTATTTT. Its translation: CASSAQDMGNTQYF.

The chain links TRBV20-1 to TRBJ1-1; unclear D gene. The ends were cut back, 3 bases at V and 2 bases at J, with 7 bases in the middle. Germline V gene sequence: CDR1 DFQATT, CDR2 SNEGSKA (reference sequence). The CDR3 is 12 amino acids. CDR3 DNA: TGCAGTGCTAGGCGGATCAACACTGAAGCTTTCTTT. Protein product: CSARRINTEAFF.

Ten or more counts support this clone. This chain connects TRBV10-3 to TRBJ2-5; D uncertain. V dropped 3 bases and J dropped 1 base, with 12 bases sitting between them. The CDR3 consists of 15 residues. Germline CDR1 is ENHRY and CDR2 is SYGVKD. The CDR3 DNA reads TGTGCCATCAGTGAATCCCCCCCGGGCCAAGAGACCCAGTACTTC. The encoded protein is CAISESPPGQETQYF.

The table lists this clone with many counts. It may be a read error: a sequence one base away is much more abundant. The V call is TRBV2, the J call TRBJ2-7, with D perhaps given as TRBD1 or TRBD2 (5 bases each). CDR1 SNHLY and CDR2 FYNNEI come from the germline V gene. There are 15 residues in the CDR3. V was clipped by 6 bases and J by 0 bases, with 15 bases between them. The chain's CDR3 is CASRGESISSYEQYF. Written as DNA, the CDR3 is TGTGCCAGCAGGGGGGAGTCGATAAGCTCCTACGAGCAGTACTTC. Using reference TRBV2 and TRBJ2-7 for the parts outside the CDR3, the full variable domain is EPEVTQTPSHQVTQMGQEVILRCVPISNHLYFYWYRQILGQKVEFLVSFYNNEISEKSEIFDDQFSVERPDGSNFTLKIRSTKLEDSAMYFCASRGESISSYEQYFGPGTRLTVT.

This rearrangement joins TRBV27 to TRBJ2-1; the D is unclear. The germline CDR1 and CDR2 sequences are MNHEY and SMNVEV (reference sequence). V lost 6 bases to trimming and J lost 4 bases, with 13 bases between them. The CDR3 contains 14 residues. The CDR3 DNA sequence: TGTGCCAGCAGCCCGGTAGGGTTTTACAATGAGCAGTTCTTC. This sequence encodes CASSPVGFYNEQFF.

This clone showed up just a few times. The chain uses TRBV27 and TRBJ2-5; D call uncertain. CDR3 length: 11 residues. CDR1 is MNHEY, CDR2 SMNVEV, per germline (reference sequence). Trimming left V 8 bases short and J 4 bases short, with 8 bases between. DNA of the CDR3: TGTGCCAGCGGAACGGGAGAGACCCAGTACTTC. Amino acids: CASGTGETQYF.

The V call is TRBV25-1, the J call TRBJ2-3; D may be TRBD1 or TRBD2 (6 bases each). The CDR3 spans 13 residues. In germline, CDR1 is MGHDK, CDR2 SYGVNS. V shed 6 bases and J shed 1 base, with 8 bases lying between them. In DNA form, the CDR3 reads TGTGCCAGCAGGGAGGGGGGCACAGATACGCAGTATTTT. Residues: CASREGGTDTQYF. Based on the CDR3 plus reference TRBV25-1 and TRBJ2-3, the full variable domain is EADIYQTPRYLVIGTGKKITLECSQTMGHDKMYWYQQDPGMELHLIHYSYGVNSTEKGDLSSESTVSRIRTEHFPLTLESARPSHTSQYLCASREGGTDTQYFGPGTRLTVL.

This clone was observed many times. The CDR3 is CASTSDSYEQYF. As DNA, the CDR3 is TGTGCCAGCACTAGCGATTCCTACGAGCAGTACTTC. The chain combines TRBV28 with TRBJ2-7; possibly TRBD2 for D (6 bases). The V and J ends lost 7 bases and 1 base respectively, with 8 bases between them. Germline values: CDR1 MDHEN, CDR2 SYDVKM. There are 12 residues in the CDR3. The whole variable domain, remainder taken from reference TRBV28 and TRBJ2-7, is DVKVTQSSRYLVKRTGEKVFLECVQDMDHENMFWYRQDPGLGLRLIYFSYDVKMKEKGDIPEGYSVSREKKERFSLILESASTNQTSMYLCASTSDSYEQYFGPGTRLTVT.

The chain links TRBV19 to TRBJ1-5; no clear D. From germline, CDR1 is LNHDA and CDR2 SQIVND (reference sequence). The ends were cut back, 5 bases at V and 3 bases at J, with 11 bases in the middle. The CDR3 extends over 14 amino acids. CDR3: CASSLGGNNQPQHF. Here the CDR3 DNA reads TGTGCCAGTAGTCTGGGAGGGAACAATCAGCCCCAGCATTTT.

The rearrangement joins TRBV20-1 to TRBJ2-1; D is ambiguous. Germline lookup yields CDR1 DFQATT and CDR2 SNEGSKA (reference sequence). V lost 0 bases and J 5 bases, leaving 5 bases between the germline ends. There are 12 residues in the CDR3. The CDR3 DNA reads TGCAGTGCTAGAGATGGGGACAATGAGCAGTTCTTC. The encoded protein is CSARDGDNEQFF.